This T cell receptor beta chain was sequenced in a study of spatial heterogeneity in lung cancer. This clonotype was recorded many times. TCRdb used MiXCR to reprocess the 5' RACE reads, holding one entry per CDR3 protein. The table lists fewer than 55,000 distinct CDR3 sequences, around 7% of them singletons, with approximately 40% in the top ten. Time point denoted: blood at routine non-recurrence follow-up after resection. TCRs were sequenced from unsorted whole RNA of tumor, nontumor lung or PBMC. This CDR3 spans 15 amino acids. The V end was cut by 2 bases, the J end by 8 bases, with 19 bases between. CDR1 and CDR2 from the germline V gene are DFQATT and SNEGSKA (reference sequence).

The gene calls are TRBV20-1 and TRBJ2-1, with D possibly TRBD1 on 6 matching bases. This TCR was recovered from a female donor with early-stage non-small cell lung cancer. The material sequenced was PBMCs, taken at follow-up. The CDR3 sequence is CSARSPSAGAHEQFF. The CDR3 DNA follows: TGCAGTGCTAGAAGTCCATCTGCAGGGGCCCATGAGCAGTTCTTC.